This T cell receptor (beta chain) was observed in a study of blood T cell repertoires in COVID-19. About the research overall: COVID-19 samples from acute and convalescent phases originated in the United States, Italy and Spain.

Sequencing used immunoSEQ multiplex PCR; TCRdb keeps in-frame clones, though not all of them. The table lists some 210,000 clones, approximately 90% of them singletons. The sample taken for sequencing was peripheral blood. The receptor was derived from a man in his sixties with COVID-19, enrolled during active disease.

CDR3 DNA sequence: TGTGCCAGTAGTACCCAGACTGGCTACGAGCAGTACTTC. This gives the protein CASSTQTGYEQYF. The gene calls are TRBV19 and TRBJ2-7, with D uncertain. This CDR3 contains 13 residues. With 4 bases removed from V and 3 bases from J, the gap between germline ends came to 10 bases. The V gene's germline CDR1 is LNHDA and CDR2 SQIVND (reference sequence).